The TCR beta chain under discussion was sequenced for a study of T-cell memory formation after mild COVID-19 (dated by TCRdb to the early 2020s). General notes on the study: TCR sequence clusters from the two donors were largely donor specific. In a couple of donors, T-cell clones that expanded and contracted after mild COVID-19 were followed by sequencing TCRalpha and TCRbeta repertoires longitudinally. Two young, previously healthy adult volunteers, one female and one male, were included in the cohort. Results and caveats for the whole study, not just this receptor: Only two mild cases were covered in the study, and larger cohorts including severe cases with pre-infection samples were considered necessary. SARS-CoV-2 specificity of the second-wave clones peaking on day 37 was not confirmed. Contracting CD4+ clones were found mainly in CM and EM memory subsets, while CD8+ clones were enriched in EMRA. Some responding clones were found in pre-infection memory, which suggests that pre-existing cross-reactive memory T cells took part in the SARS-CoV-2 response. Clones contracting from day 15 to 85 had balanced CD4/CD8 phenotypes, while a second wave expanding from day 15 to 37 was biased towards CD4+.

As concerns this clonotype: This clone's antigen is unknown. No much larger clone is present one base from it, and per-base qualities are unavailable.

These reads were obtained on an Illumina NovaSeq 6000. Using 5'RACE with constant-segment primers, TCRalpha and TCRbeta cDNA libraries were constructed, with sample barcodes and unique molecular identifiers added in the process. Trizol reagent was used to extract RNA from every sample. The libraries were amplified in two PCR steps, and the second step added a second sample barcode and Illumina TruSeq adapters. The libraries were sequenced on an Illumina NovaSeq using 2 x 150 bp paired-end reads. The paper's processing steps were these. Reads were demultiplexed and collapsed into UMI-guided consensus sequences with migec v1.2.7. Using mixcr v2.1.11, UMI consensuses were aligned to TRA and TRB V and J templates and then assembled into clonotypes. Clonotypes were classified as expanded or contracted when called significant by both edgeR and NoisET, with noise models trained on biological replicates. For edgeR calls, the thresholds were a false discovery rate-adjusted p below 0.01 and a log2 fold-change of 1. As an exploratory analysis of dynamics, PCA with hierarchical clustering was applied to max-normalized trajectories of the 1000 most abundant clonotypes. Separately sequenced CD4+ and CD8+ repertoires were used to assign the CD4 or CD8 phenotype of responding clones. TCRdb reworked the public reads: Q25 trimming with fastp, MiXCR clone assembly, productive beta chains retained. CDR3 protein duplicates are merged, each entry listing the most common genes and DNA. TCRdb, rather than the study authors, made the V and J calls. This sample is represented by some 160,000 distinct CDR3 sequences; roughly 30% of them were singletons. 12% of the sample goes to the ten largest clones.

V is cut by 7 bases and J by 4 bases, and the space between the germline ends is 11 bases. CDR1 is given as SNHLY and CDR2 as FYNNEI, both from the germline V gene. Taken from cysteine to phenylalanine, the CDR3 has 12 residues. Just the 36-base CDR3 DNA is kept, in frame starting at base 1. PBMCs were isolated by Ficoll-Paque density gradient centrifugation. The sequencing sample was made of PBMCs or a T cell subset sorted from them (not recorded which). The TCR sequence derives from an adult woman who had mild COVID-19 (a few samples of this study predate the infection). The sample titles of this study are shuffled in the database, so cell type and time point are left out; the donor was told from shared clones. This sequence uses TRBV2 and TRBJ2-7; the D gene cannot be resolved reliably. The DNA is TGTGCCAGCAACCTAGACAAGTACGAGCAGTACTTC. It encodes CASNLDKYEQYF.